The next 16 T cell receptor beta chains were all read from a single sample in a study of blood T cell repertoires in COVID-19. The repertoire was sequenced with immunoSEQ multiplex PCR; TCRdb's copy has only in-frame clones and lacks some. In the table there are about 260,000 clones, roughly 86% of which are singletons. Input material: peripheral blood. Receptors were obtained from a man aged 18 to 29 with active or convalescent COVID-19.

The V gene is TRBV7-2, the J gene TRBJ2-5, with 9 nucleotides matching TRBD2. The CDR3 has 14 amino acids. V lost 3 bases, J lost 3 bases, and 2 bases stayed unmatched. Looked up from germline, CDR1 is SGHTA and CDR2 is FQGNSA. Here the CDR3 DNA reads TGTGCCAGCAGCTTGAGCGGGGGGAAAGAGACCCAGTACTTC. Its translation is CASSLSGGKETQYF.

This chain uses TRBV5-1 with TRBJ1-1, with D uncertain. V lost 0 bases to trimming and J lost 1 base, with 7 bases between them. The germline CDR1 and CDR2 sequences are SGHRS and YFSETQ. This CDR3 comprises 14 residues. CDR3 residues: CASSLASQNTEAFF. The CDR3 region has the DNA TGCGCCAGCAGCTTGGCTAGCCAGAACACTGAAGCTTTCTTT. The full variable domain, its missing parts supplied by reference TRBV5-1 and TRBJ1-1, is KAGVTQTPRYLIKTRGQQVTLSCSPISGHRSVSWYQQTPGQGLQFLFEYFSETQRNKGNFPGRFSGRQFSNSRSEMNVSTLELGDSALYLCASSLASQNTEAFFGQGTRLTVV.

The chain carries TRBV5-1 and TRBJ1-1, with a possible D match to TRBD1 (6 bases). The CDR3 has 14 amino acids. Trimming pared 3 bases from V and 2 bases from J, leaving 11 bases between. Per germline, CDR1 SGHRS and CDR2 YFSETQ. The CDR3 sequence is CASSWDILNTEAFF. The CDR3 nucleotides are TGCGCCAGCAGCTGGGACATTCTTAACACTGAAGCTTTCTTT.

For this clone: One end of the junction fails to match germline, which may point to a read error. For the CDR3, the DNA is TGTGCCAGCAGCCAAGGACAGTTCTTCGACTTC. This encodes CASSQGQFFDF. The chain recombines TRBV3-1 (or the pseudogene TRBV3-2) with TRBJ2-5, with a weak D call TRBD1 (5 bases). The CDR3 sequence is 11 residues long. Germline values: CDR1 LGHDT, CDR2 YNNKEL (reference sequence).

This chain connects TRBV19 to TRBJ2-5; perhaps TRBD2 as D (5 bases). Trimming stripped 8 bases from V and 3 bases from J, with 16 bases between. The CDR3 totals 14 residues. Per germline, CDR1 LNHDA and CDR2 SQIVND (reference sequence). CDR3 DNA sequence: TGTGCCAGTTCCCAACCCGAGACTAAAGAGACCCAGTACTTC. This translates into CASSQPETKETQYF.

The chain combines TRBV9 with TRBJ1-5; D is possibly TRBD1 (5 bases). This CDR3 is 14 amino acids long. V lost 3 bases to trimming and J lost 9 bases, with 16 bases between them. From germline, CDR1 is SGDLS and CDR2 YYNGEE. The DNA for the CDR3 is TGTGCCAGCAGCGGGGGGGACGTGTACTGGCCCCAGCATTTT. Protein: CASSGGDVYWPQHF.

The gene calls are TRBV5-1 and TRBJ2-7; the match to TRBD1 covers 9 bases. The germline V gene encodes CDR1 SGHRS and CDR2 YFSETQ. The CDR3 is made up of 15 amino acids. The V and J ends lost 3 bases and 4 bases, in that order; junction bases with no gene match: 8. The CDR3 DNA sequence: TGCGCCAGCAGCTCGGGCTACGGGACAGGGTACGAGCAGTACTTC. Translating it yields CASSSGYGTGYEQYF.

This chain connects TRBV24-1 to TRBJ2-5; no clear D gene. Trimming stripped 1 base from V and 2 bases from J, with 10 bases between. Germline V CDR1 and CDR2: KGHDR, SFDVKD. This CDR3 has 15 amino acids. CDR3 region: CATSDLGSPQETQYF. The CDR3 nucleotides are TGTGCCACCAGTGATTTAGGTAGCCCACAAGAGACCCAGTACTTC.

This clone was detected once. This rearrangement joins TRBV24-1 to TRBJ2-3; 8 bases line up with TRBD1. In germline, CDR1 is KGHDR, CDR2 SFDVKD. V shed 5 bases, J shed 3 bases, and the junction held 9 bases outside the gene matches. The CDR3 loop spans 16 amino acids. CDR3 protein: CATSGFRDRITDTQYF. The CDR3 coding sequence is TGTGCCACCAGTGGCTTCCGGGACAGGATAACAGATACGCAGTATTTT.

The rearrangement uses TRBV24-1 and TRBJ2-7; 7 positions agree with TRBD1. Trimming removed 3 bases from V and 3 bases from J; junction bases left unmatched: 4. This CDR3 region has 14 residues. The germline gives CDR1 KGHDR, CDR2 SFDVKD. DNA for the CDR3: TGTGCCACCAGTGATAAGGGGGCCTTCTACGAGCAGTACTTC. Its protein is CATSDKGAFYEQYF.

CDR3 region: CASNKEVRTEAFF. DNA of the CDR3: TGTGCCAGCAATAAAGAGGTACGCACTGAAGCTTTCTTT. The rearrangement joins TRBV12-3 or TRBV12-4 to TRBJ1-1; D not resolved. The CDR3 totals 13 residues. V was shortened by 7 bases and J by 4 bases, with 13 bases between the two germline ends.

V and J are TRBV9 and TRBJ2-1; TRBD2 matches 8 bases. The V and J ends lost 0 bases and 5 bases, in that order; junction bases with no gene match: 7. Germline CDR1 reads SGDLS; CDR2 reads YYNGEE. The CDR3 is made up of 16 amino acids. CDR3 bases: TGTGCCAGCAGCGTAGGCAGTAGCGGGATTAACAATGAGCAGTTCTTC. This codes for CASSVGSSGINNEQFF.

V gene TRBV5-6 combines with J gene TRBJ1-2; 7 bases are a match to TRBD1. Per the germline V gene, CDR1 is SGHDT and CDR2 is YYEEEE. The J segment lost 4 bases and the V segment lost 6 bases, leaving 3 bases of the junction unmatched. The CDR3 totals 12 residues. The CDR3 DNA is TGTGCCAGCACTCGGGACAGCTATGGCTACACCTTC. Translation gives CASTRDSYGYTF.

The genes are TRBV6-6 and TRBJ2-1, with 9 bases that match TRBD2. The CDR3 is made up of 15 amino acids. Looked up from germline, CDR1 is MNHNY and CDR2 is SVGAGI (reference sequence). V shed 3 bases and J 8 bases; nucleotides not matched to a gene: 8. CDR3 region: CASSYFSGGEDEQFF. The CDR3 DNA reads TGTGCCAGCAGTTATTTTAGCGGGGGAGAGGATGAGCAGTTCTTC.

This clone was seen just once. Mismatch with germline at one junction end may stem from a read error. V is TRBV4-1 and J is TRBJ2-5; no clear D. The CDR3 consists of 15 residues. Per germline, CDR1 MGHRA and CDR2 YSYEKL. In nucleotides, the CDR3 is TGCGCCAGCAGCCAAGCTTTTCGGCCTTCAGAGGCCCAGTACTTC. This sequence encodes CASSQAFRPSEAQYF.

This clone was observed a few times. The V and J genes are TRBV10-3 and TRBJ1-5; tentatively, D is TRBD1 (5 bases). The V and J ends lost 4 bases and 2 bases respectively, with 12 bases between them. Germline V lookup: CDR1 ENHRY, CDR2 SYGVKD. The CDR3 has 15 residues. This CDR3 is CAISGAGFGNQPQHF. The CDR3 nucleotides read TGTGCCATCAGTGGCGCAGGGTTCGGCAATCAGCCCCAGCATTTT.